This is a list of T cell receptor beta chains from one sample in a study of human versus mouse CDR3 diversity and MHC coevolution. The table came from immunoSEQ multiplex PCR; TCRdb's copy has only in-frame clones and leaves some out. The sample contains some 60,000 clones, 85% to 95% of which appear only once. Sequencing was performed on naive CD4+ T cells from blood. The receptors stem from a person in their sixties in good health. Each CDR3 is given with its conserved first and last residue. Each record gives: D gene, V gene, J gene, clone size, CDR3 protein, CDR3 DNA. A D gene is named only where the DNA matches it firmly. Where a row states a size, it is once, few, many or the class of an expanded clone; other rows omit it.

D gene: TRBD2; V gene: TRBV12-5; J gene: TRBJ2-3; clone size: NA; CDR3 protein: CASGLSGRTDTQYF; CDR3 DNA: TGTGCTAGTGGTTTAAGCGGGAGAACAGATACGCAGTATTTT
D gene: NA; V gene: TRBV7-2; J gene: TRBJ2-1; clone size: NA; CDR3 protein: CASSLAGATYNEQFF; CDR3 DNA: TGTGCCAGCAGCTTAGCCGGAGCGACCTACAATGAGCAGTTCTTC
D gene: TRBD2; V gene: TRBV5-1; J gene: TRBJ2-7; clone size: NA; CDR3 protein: CASSPPPGSGSYEQYF; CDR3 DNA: TGCGCCAGCAGCCCCCCCCCGGGGAGCGGGAGCTACGAGCAGTACTTC
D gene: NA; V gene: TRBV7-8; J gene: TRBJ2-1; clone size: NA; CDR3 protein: CASSLVSPDEQFF; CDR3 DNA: TGTGCCAGCAGCTTAGTTAGCCCCGATGAGCAGTTCTTC
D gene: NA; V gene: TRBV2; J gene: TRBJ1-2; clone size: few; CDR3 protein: CASSDGAAFNYGYTF; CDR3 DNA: TGTGCCAGCAGTGATGGGGCAGCCTTTAACTATGGCTACACCTTC
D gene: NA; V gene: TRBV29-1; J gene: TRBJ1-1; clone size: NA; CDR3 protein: CSAGGMNTEAFF; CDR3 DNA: TGCAGCGCCGGAGGTATGAACACTGAAGCTTTCTTT
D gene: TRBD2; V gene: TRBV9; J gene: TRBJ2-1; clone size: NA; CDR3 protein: CASSVELAGVSNEQFF; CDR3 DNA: TGTGCCAGCAGCGTAGAACTAGCGGGAGTTAGCAATGAGCAGTTCTTC
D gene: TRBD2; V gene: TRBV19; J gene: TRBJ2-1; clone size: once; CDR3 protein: CASSIRTGGSYNEQFF; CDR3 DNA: TGTGCCAGTAGTATACGGACGGGAGGGTCCTACAATGAGCAGTTCTTC
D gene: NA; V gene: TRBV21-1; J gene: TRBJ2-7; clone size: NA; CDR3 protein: CASSSPDRSYEQYF; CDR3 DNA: TGTGCCAGCAGCTCGCCGGACAGATCGTACGAGCAGTACTTC
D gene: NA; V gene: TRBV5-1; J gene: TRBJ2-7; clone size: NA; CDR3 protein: CASSLGDRDMWSEEQYF; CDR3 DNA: TGCGCCAGCAGCTTGGGGGACCGGGACATGTGGTCGGAAGAGCAGTACTTC
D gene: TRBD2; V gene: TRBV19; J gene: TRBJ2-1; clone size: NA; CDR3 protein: CASSPLNLAGESNEQFF; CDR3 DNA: TGTGCCAGTAGTCCCCTAAATCTAGCGGGAGAAAGCAATGAGCAGTTCTTC
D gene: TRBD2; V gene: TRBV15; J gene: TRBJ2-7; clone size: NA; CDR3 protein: CATSRGEGHVPYEQYF; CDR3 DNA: TGTGCCACCAGCAGAGGGGAGGGCCACGTGCCCTACGAGCAGTACTTC
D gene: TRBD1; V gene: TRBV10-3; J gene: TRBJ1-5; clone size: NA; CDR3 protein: CAILVRGQANQPQHF; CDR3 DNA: TGTGCCATCTTGGTACGGGGACAGGCCAATCAGCCCCAGCATTTT
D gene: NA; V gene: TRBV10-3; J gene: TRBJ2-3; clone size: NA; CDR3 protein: CAIRTAGADTQYF; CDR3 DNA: TGTGCCATCAGAACGGCGGGCGCAGATACGCAGTATTTT
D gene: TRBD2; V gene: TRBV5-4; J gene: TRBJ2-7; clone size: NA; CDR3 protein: CASSLAAGEASEQYF; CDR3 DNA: TGTGCCAGCAGCTTGGCCGCGGGGGAAGCGAGCGAGCAGTACTTC
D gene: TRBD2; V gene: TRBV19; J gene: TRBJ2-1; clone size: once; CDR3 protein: CASSIGASGRAMAFF; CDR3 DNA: TGTGCCAGTAGTATAGGGGCTAGCGGGAGGGCTATGGCGTTCTTC
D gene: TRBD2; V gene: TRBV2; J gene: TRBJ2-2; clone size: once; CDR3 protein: CASSRTSGTANTGELFF; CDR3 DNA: TGTGCCAGCAGTCGGACTAGCGGGACAGCGAACACCGGGGAGCTGTTTTTT
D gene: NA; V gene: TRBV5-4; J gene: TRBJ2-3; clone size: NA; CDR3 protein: CASSLGGPSTDTQYF; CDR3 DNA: TGTGCCAGCAGCTTGGGCGGGCCTAGCACAGATACGCAGTATTTT
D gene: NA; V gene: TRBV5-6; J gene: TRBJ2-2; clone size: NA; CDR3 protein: CASSLGGGELFF; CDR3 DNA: TGTGCCAGCAGCTTGGGCGGGGGGGAGCTGTTTTTT
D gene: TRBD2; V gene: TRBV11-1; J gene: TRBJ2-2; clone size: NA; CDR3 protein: CASSMGLAATGELFF; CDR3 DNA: TGTGCCAGCAGCATGGGACTAGCGGCCACCGGGGAGCTGTTTTTT
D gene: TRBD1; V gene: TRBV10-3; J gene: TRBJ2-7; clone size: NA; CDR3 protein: CAISGRVTGNYEQYF; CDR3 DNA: TGTGCCATCAGTGGTCGGGTGACAGGGAACTACGAGCAGTACTTC
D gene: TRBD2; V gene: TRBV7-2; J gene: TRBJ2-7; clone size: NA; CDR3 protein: CASSLGRGKSYEQYF; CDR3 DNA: TGTGCCAGCAGCCTCGGGAGGGGGAAGTCCTACGAGCAGTACTTC
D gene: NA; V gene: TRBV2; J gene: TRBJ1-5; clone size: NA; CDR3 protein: CASSENTAQPQHF; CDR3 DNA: TGTGCCAGCAGTGAAAACACAGCTCAGCCCCAGCATTTT
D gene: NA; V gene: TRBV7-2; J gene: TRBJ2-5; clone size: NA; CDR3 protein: CASSLSMGSSGETQYF; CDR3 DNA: TGTGCCAGCAGCTTATCCATGGGTAGCAGCGGCGAGACCCAGTACTTC
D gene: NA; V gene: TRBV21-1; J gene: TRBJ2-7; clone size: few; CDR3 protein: CASSKTQRQGQTYEQYF; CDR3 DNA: TGTGCCAGCAGCAAAACGCAACGACAGGGGCAGACCTACGAGCAGTACTTC
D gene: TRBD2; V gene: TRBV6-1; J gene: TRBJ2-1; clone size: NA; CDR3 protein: CASSGGAGVSYNEQFF; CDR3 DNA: TGTGCCAGCAGTGGAGGTGCGGGAGTCTCCTACAATGAGCAGTTCTTC
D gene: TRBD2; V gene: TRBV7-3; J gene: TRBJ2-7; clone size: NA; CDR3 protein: CASSSPTSGRTYEQYF; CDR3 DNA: TGTGCCAGCAGCTCCCCAACCAGCGGGAGAACGTACGAGCAGTACTTC
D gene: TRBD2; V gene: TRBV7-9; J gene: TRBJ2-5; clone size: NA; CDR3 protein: CASSFGLAIETQYF; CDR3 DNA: TGTGCCAGCAGCTTCGGACTAGCCATAGAGACCCAGTACTTC
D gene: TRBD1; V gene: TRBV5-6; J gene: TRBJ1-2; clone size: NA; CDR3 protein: CASSFGQGRYGYTF; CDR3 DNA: TGTGCCAGCAGCTTCGGACAGGGGAGGTATGGCTACACCTTC
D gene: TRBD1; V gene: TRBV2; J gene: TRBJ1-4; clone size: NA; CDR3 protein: CASRAPYRGIREKLFF; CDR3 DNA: TGTGCCAGCAGAGCCCCCTACAGGGGGATTCGGGAAAAACTGTTTTTT